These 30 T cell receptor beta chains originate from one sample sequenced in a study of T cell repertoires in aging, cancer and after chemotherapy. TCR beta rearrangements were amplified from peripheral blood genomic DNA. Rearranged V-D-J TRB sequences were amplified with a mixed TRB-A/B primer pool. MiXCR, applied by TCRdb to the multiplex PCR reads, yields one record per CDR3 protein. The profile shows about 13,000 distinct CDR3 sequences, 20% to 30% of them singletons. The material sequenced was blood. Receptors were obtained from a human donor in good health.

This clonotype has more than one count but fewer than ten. Here the CDR3 DNA reads TGTGCCAGCCAAAGGACTGGTCGTGGCTACACCTTC. This sequence encodes CASQRTGRGYTF. The chain has TRBV6-2 or TRBV6-3 and TRBJ1-2; D is unclear. The CDR3 spans 12 residues. V lost 8 bases to trimming and J lost 7 bases, with 14 bases between them. Germline V gene sequence: CDR1 MNHEY, CDR2 SVGEGT.

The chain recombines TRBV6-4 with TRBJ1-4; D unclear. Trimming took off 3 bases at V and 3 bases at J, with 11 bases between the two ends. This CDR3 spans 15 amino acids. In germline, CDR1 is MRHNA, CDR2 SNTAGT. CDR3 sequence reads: CASSEIGWANEKLFF. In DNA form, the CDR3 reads TGTGCCAGCAGTGAAATAGGCTGGGCTAATGAAAAACTGTTTTTT.

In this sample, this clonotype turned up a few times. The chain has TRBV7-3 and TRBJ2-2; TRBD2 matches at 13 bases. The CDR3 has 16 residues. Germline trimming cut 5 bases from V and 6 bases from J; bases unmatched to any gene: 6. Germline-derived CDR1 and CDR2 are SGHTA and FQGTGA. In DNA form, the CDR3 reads TGTGCCAGCAGCCCACTAGCGGGGGGGCGTTCCGGGGAGCTGTTTTTT. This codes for CASSPLAGGRSGELFF.

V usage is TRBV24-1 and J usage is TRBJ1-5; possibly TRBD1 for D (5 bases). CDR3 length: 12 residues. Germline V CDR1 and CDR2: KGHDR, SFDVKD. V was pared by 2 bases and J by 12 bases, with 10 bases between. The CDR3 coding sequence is TGTGCCACCAGTGATTCAGGCAGGGTCCAGCATTTT. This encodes CATSDSGRVQHF.

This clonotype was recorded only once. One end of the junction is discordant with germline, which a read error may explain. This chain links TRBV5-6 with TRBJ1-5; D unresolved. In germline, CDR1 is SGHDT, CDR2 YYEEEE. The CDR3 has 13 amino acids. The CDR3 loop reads CASSFGVLQLQHF. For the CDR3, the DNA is TGTGCCAGCAGCTTTGGGGTTCTTCAGCTCCAGCATTTT.

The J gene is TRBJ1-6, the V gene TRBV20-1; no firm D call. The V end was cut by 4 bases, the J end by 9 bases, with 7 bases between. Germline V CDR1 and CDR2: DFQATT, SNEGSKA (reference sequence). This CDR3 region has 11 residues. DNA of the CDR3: TGCAGTGCTACGGGAGGTTCACCCCTCCACTTT. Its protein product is CSATGGSPLHF.

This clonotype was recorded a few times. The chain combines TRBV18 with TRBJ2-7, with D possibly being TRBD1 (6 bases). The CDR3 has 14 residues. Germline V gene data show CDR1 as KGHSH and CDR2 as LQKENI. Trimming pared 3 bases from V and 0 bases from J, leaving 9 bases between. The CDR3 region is CASSPNRDSYEQYF. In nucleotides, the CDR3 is TGTGCCAGCTCACCGAACAGGGACTCCTACGAGCAGTACTTC.

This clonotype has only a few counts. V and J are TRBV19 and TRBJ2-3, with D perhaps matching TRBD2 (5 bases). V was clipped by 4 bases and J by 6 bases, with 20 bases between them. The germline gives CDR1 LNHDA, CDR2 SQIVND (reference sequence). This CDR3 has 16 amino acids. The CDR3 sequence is CASSTGLLIGKDTQYF. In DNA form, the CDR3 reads TGTGCCAGTAGTACCGGACTCCTAATTGGAAAGGATACGCAGTATTTT.

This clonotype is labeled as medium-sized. The CDR3 sequence is CASSYRDTRRRQYV. The CDR3 region has the DNA TGTGCCAGCAGTTACCGGGACACCCGGCGAAGGCAGTACGTC. The rearrangement uses TRBV6-2 or TRBV6-3 and TRBJ2-7, with D perhaps TRBD1 (6 bases). Per germline, CDR1 MNHEY and CDR2 SVGEGT. Trimming shortened V by 2 bases and J by 9 bases, and 17 bases separated the two germline ends. This CDR3 is built from 14 residues.

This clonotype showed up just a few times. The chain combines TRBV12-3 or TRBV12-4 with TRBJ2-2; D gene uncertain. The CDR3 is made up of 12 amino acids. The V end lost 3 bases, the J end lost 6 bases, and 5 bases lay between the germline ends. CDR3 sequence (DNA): TGTGCCAGCAGTTTCGGTGCCGGGGAGCTGTTTTTT. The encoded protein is CASSFGAGELFF.

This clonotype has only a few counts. The CDR3 spells CASSIWQDNQPQHF. CDR3 DNA sequence: TGTGCCAGTAGTATATGGCAGGACAATCAGCCCCAGCATTTT. J is TRBJ1-5 and V is TRBV19; no clear D gene. The CDR3 contains 14 residues. Germline V gives CDR1 LNHDA, CDR2 SQIVND (reference sequence). Trimming removed 2 bases from V and 3 bases from J, with 8 bases in between.

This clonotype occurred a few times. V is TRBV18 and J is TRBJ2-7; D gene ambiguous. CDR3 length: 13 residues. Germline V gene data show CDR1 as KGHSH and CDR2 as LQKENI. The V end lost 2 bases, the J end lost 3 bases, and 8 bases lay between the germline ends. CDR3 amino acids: CASSPGLDYEQYF. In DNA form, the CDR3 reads TGTGCCAGCTCACCAGGCCTAGACTACGAGCAGTACTTC.

The CDR3 sequence is CASTFQEMNTEAFF. CDR3 DNA: TGCGCCAGCACATTCCAGGAGATGAACACTGAAGCTTTCTTT. V usage is TRBV10-2 and J usage is TRBJ1-1; D is unresolved. Germline V CDR1 and CDR2: WSHSY, SAAADI. V gave up 7 bases and J gave up 0 bases, with 12 bases separating them. The CDR3 contains 14 residues.

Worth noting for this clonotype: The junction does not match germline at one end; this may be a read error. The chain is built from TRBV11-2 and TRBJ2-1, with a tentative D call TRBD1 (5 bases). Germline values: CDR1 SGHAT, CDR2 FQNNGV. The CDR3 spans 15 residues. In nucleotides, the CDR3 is TGTGCCAGCAACTTAGAAGGGGCACCCTACAATGAGCAGTTCTTC. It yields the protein CASNLEGAPYNEQFF.

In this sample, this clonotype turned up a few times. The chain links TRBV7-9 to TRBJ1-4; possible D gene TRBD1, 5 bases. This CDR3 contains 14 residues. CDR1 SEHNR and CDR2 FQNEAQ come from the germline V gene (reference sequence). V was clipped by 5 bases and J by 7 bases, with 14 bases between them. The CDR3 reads CASSQQGSSEKLFF. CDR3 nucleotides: TGTGCCAGCAGCCAGCAGGGTAGTAGTGAAAAACTGTTTTTT.

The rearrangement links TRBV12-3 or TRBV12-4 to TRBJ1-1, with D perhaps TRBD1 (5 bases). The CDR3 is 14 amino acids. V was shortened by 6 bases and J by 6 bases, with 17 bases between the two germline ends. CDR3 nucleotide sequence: TGTGCCAGCAGCCGGGGGTGGGGGAGCCCTGAAGCTTTCTTT. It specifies CASSRGWGSPEAFF.

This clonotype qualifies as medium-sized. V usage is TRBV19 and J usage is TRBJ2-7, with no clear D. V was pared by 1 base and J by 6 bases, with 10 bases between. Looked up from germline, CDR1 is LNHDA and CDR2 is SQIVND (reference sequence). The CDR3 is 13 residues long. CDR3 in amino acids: CASSIALGFEQYV. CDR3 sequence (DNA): TGTGCCAGTAGTATAGCGCTGGGGTTCGAGCAGTACGTC.

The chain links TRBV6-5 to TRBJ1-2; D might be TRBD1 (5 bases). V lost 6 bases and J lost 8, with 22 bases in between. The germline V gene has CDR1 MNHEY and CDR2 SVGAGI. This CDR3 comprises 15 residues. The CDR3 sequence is CASRVPGRALSGYTF. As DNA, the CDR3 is TGTGCCAGCAGGGTCCCGGGACGGGCTTTGAGCGGCTACACCTTC.

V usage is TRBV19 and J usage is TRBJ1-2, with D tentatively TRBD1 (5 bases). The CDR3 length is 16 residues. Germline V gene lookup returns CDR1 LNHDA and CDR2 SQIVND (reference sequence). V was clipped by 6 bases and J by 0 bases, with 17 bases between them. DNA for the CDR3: TGTGCCAGTAGGATCGGGGACCGCCTCGCTAACTATGGCTACACCTTC. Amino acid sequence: CASRIGDRLANYGYTF.

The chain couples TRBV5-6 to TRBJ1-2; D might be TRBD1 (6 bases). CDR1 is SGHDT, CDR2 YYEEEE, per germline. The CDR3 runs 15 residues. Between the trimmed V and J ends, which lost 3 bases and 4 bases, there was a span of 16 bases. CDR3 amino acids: CASSSGARVGYGYTF. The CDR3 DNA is TGTGCCAGCAGCTCGGGGGCCAGGGTGGGCTATGGCTACACCTTC. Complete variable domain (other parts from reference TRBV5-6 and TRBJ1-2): DAGVTQSPTHLIKTRGQQVTLRCSPKSGHDTVSWYQQALGQGPQFIFQYYEEEERQRGNFPDRFSGHQFPNYSSELNVNALLLGDSALYLCASSSGARVGYGYTFGSGTRLTVV.

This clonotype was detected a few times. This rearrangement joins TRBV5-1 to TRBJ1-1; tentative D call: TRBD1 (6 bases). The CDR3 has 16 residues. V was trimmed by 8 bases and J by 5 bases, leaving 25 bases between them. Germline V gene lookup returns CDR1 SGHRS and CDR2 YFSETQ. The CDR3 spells CASVPSGTKEGTEAFF. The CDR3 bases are TGCGCCAGTGTTCCCTCCGGGACAAAGGAGGGGACTGAAGCTTTCTTT.

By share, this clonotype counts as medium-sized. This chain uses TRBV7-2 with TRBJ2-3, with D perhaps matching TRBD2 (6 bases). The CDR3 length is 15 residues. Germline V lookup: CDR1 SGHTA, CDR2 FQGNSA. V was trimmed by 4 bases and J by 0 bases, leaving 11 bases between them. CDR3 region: CASSSDYLSTDTQYF. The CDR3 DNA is TGTGCCAGCAGCTCGGACTACCTTAGCACAGATACGCAGTATTTT.

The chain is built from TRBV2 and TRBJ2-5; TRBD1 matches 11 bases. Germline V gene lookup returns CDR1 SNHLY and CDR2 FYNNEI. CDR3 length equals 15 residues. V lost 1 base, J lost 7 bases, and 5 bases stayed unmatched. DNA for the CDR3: TGTGCCAGCAGTGAAGAGGGGACAGGGGGTGGGACCCAGTACTTC. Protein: CASSEEGTGGGTQYF.

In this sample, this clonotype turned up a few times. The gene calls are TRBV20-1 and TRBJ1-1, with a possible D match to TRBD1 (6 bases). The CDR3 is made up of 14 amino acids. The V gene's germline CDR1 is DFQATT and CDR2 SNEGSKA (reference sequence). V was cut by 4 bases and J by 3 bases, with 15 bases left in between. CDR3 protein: CSATRGGLDTEAFF. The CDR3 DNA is TGCAGTGCTACTAGGGGGGGGCTGGACACTGAAGCTTTCTTT.

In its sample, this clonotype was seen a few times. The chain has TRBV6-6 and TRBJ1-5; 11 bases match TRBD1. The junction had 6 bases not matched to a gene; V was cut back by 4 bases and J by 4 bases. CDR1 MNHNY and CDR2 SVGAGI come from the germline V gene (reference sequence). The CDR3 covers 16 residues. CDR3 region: CASSLLGTGGNQPQHF. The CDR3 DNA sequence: TGTGCCAGCAGTTTGCTCGGGACAGGGGGAAATCAGCCCCAGCATTTT.

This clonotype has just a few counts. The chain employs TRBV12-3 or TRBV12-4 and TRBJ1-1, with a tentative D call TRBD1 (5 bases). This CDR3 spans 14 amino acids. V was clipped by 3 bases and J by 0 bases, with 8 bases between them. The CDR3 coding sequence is TGTGCCAGCAGTTTGGGGGGATTGAACACTGAAGCTTTCTTT. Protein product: CASSLGGLNTEAFF.

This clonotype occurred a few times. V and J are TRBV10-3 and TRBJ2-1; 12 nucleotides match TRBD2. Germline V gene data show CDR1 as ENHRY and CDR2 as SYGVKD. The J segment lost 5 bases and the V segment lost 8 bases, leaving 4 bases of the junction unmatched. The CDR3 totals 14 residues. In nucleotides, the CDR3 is TGTGCCATCCGGAGACTAGCGGGGGACAATGAGCAGTTCTTC. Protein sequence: CAIRRLAGDNEQFF.

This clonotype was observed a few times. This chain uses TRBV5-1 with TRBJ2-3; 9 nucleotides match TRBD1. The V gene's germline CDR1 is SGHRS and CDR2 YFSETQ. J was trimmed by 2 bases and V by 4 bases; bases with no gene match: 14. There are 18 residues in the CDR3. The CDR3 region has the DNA TGCGCCAGCAGCGCAACCGGGACAGGGTTCGGGCTCACAGATACGCAGTATTTT. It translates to CASSATGTGFGLTDTQYF.

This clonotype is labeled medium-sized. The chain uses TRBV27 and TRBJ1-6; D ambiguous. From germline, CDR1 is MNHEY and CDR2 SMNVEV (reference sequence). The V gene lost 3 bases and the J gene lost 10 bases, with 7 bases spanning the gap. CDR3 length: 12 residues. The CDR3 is CASSFSKSPLHF. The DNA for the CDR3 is TGTGCCAGCAGTTTTAGCAAATCACCCCTCCACTTT.

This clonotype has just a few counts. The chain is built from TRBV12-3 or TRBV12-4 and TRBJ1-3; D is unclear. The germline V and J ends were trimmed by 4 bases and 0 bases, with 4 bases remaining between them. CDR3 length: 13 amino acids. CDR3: CASSWGSGNTIYF. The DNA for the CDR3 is TGTGCCAGCAGTTGGGGCTCTGGAAACACCATATATTTT.